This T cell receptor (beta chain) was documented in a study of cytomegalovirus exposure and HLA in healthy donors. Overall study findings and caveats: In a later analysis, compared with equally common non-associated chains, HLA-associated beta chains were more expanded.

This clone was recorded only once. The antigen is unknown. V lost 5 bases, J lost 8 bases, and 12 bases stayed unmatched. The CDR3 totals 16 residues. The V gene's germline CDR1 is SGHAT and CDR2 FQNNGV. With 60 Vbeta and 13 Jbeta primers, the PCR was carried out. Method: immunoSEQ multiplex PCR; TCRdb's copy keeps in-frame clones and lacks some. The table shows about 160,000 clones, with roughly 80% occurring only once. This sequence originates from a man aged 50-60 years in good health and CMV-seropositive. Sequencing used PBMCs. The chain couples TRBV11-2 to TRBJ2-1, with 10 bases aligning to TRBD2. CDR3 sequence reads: CASSPRASGGIDEQFF. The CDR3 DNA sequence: TGTGCCAGCAGCCCTCGGGCTAGCGGGGGCATTGATGAGCAGTTCTTC.